This is a list of T cell receptor beta chains from one sample in a study of technical replicates of blood from a handful of donors. Here immunoSEQ multiplex PCR was the method, and the copy in TCRdb shows in-frame clones only, minus some. The repertoire has tens of thousands of clones, more than 90% of them found once; the top ten carry about 4.7%. Source material: PBMCs. The receptors stem from a human donor in good health. Some clones in this sample may be carry-over from other donors' samples. Each CDR3 is given without its conserved first and last residue.

v_gene: TRBV9; j_gene: TRBJ1-6; CDR3aa: ASSLSGGNSPLH
v_gene: TRBV5-1; j_gene: TRBJ2-4; CDR3aa: ASSGTSGGAKNIQY
v_gene: TRBV9; j_gene: TRBJ1-4; CDR3aa: ASSVTGQVLNEKLF
v_gene: TRBV5-8; j_gene: TRBJ1-5; CDR3aa: ASSFGRAGGGNQPQH
v_gene: TRBV7-9; j_gene: TRBJ1-5; CDR3aa: ASSLGGPGNQPQH
v_gene: TRBV10-1; j_gene: TRBJ1-5; CDR3aa: ANLRDRDNQPQH
v_gene: TRBV13; j_gene: TRBJ2-2; CDR3aa: ASSFGRKNTGELF
v_gene: TRBV6-1; j_gene: TRBJ2-3; CDR3aa: ASSEEQGGTDTQY
v_gene: TRBV7-6; j_gene: TRBJ1-1; CDR3aa: ASSTGTGSAEAF
v_gene: TRBV7-9; j_gene: TRBJ2-1; CDR3aa: ASSFQRGAHEQF
v_gene: TRBV10-3; j_gene: TRBJ1-3; CDR3aa: AISESSGFGNTIY
v_gene: TRBV2; j_gene: TRBJ2-3; CDR3aa: ASSRAGPTDTQY
v_gene: TRBV30; j_gene: TRBJ2-7; CDR3aa: AWRLGSGVSYEQY
v_gene: TRBV5-5; j_gene: TRBJ2-7; CDR3aa: ASSRGVGDRYEQY
v_gene: TRBV19; j_gene: TRBJ2-7; CDR3aa: ASSTGTSAAYEQY
v_gene: TRBV15; j_gene: TRBJ2-2; CDR3aa: ATSRGGGRGGELF
v_gene: TRBV18; j_gene: TRBJ2-7; CDR3aa: ASSSSGDSEQY
v_gene: TRBV4-1; j_gene: TRBJ1-2; CDR3aa: ASNEGQGLTNYGYT
v_gene: TRBV7-2; j_gene: TRBJ2-2; CDR3aa: ASRWTNGGELF
v_gene: TRBV14; j_gene: TRBJ2-7; CDR3aa: ASSGRGLSSYEQY
v_gene: TRBV7-7; j_gene: TRBJ2-1; CDR3aa: ASSSTAGTSGHNEQF
v_gene: TRBV7-3; j_gene: TRBJ1-1; CDR3aa: ASSKRTGLVTEAF
v_gene: TRBV7-2; j_gene: TRBJ1-6; CDR3aa: ASSLFNRRDNSPLH
v_gene: TRBV5-8; j_gene: TRBJ2-7; CDR3aa: ASIVYYEQY
v_gene: TRBV27; j_gene: TRBJ1-5; CDR3aa: ASSPNPDREWRQPQH
v_gene: TRBV19; j_gene: TRBJ2-1; CDR3aa: ASSFIAGAGAFWEQF
v_gene: TRBV7-8; j_gene: TRBJ1-1; CDR3aa: ASSLQGQRDTEAF
v_gene: TRBV23-1; j_gene: TRBJ2-1; CDR3aa: ASSQKRKPSYNEQF
v_gene: TRBV15; j_gene: TRBJ1-2; CDR3aa: ATSREVGGDYGYT
v_gene: TRBV19; j_gene: TRBJ1-1; CDR3aa: ASSGTWGADTEAF
v_gene: TRBV30; j_gene: TRBJ1-6; CDR3aa: AWSSRGSYNSPLH
v_gene: TRBV6-4; j_gene: TRBJ1-5; CDR3aa: ASSPDWGNQPQH
v_gene: TRBV7-3; j_gene: TRBJ1-5; CDR3aa: ASSFGEDQPQH
v_gene: TRBV27; j_gene: TRBJ2-1; CDR3aa: ASSLSRVYNEQF
v_gene: TRBV18; j_gene: TRBJ1-1; CDR3aa: ASSPQDRGIRAF
v_gene: TRBV30; j_gene: TRBJ1-5; CDR3aa: AWTQWGGGQPQH
v_gene: TRBV18; j_gene: TRBJ2-5; CDR3aa: ASSLAGGQETQY
v_gene: TRBV7-2; j_gene: TRBJ2-3; CDR3aa: ASSPQLDTQY
v_gene: TRBV19; j_gene: TRBJ1-1; CDR3aa: ASSLNRVPIEAF
v_gene: TRBV11-3; j_gene: TRBJ2-5; CDR3aa: ALQTGEGQETQY
v_gene: TRBV27; j_gene: TRBJ2-5; CDR3aa: ASSFDRGQLETQY
v_gene: TRBV7-2; j_gene: TRBJ2-3; CDR3aa: ASSKGLAGSTDTQY